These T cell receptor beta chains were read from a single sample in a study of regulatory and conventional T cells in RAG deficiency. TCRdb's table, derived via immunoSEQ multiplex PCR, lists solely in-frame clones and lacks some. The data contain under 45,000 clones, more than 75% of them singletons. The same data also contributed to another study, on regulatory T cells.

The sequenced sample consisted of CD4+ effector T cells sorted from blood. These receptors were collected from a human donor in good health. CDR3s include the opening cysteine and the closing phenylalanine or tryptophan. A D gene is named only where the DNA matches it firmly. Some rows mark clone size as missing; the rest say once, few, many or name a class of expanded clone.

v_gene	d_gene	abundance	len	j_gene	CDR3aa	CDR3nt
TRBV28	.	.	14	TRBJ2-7	CASKSGTGTYEQYF	TGTGCCAGCAAATCCGGGACGGGAACCTACGAGCAGTACTTC
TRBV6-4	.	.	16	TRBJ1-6	CASSDSTGVGNSPLHF	TGTGCCAGCAGTGACTCGACCGGAGTTGGGAATTCACCCCTCCACTTT
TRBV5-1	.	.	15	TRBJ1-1	CASSGSLELNTEAFF	TGCGCCAGCAGCGGATCCTTGGAATTGAACACTGAAGCTTTCTTT
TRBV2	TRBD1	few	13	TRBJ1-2	CASRTGGHYGYTF	TGTGCCAGCAGGACAGGGGGGCACTATGGCTACACCTTC
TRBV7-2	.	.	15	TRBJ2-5	CASSLAWTLLETQYF	TGTGCCAGCAGCCTGGCCTGGACTCTCTTGGAGACCCAGTACTTC
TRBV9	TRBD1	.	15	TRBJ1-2	CASSGGRQGVRGYTF	TGTGCCAGCAGCGGCGGACGACAGGGGGTGAGAGGCTACACCTTC
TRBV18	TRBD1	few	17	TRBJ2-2	CASSPNLAGTGDGELFF	TGTGCCAGCTCACCGAACCTAGCCGGGACAGGGGACGGGGAGCTGTTTTTT
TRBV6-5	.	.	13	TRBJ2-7	CASRNSITYEQYF	TGTGCCAGCAGAAACAGCATTACCTACGAGCAGTACTTC
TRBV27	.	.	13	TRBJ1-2	CASRQDRLEGYTF	TGTGCCAGCAGGCAAGACAGGCTCGAGGGCTACACCTTC
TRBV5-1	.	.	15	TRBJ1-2	CASTDGGRGNYGYTF	TGCGCCAGCACCGACGGGGGCAGGGGCAACTATGGCTACACCTTC
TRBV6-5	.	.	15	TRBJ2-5	CASSYSQGLLETQYF	TGTGCCAGCAGTTATTCCCAGGGCCTGCTGGAGACCCAGTACTTC
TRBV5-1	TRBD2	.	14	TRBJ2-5	CASSPGTSQETQYF	TGCGCCAGCAGCCCAGGGACTAGCCAAGAGACCCAGTACTTC
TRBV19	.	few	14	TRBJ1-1	CASSIFNPNTEAFF	TGTGCCAGTAGTATATTCAATCCAAACACTGAAGCTTTCTTT
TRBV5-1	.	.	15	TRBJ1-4	CASSLMTTTNEKLFF	TGCGCCAGCAGCCTCATGACAACAACTAATGAAAAACTGTTTTTT
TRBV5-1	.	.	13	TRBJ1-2	CASSLGRNYGYTF	TGCGCCAGCAGCTTGGGACGGAACTATGGCTACACCTTC
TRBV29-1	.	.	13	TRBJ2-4	CSVDLGVWNIQYF	TGCAGCGTTGATCTGGGAGTGTGGAACATTCAGTACTTC
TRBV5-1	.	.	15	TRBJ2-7	CASSLAGRGYYEQYF	TGCGCCAGCAGCTTGGCCGGCAGGGGATACTACGAGCAGTACTTC
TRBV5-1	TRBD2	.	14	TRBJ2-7	CASSLSGGAYEQYF	TGCGCCAGCAGCTTGAGCGGGGGGGCCTACGAGCAGTACTTC
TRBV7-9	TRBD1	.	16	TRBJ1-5	CASSLEWDSTNQPQHF	TGTGCCAGCAGCTTGGAGTGGGACAGCACCAATCAGCCCCAGCATTTT
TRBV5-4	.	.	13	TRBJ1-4	CASSSGGREKLFF	TGTGCCAGCAGCTCCGGGGGGCGCGAAAAACTGTTTTTT
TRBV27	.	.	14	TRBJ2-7	CASSLAGTPHEQYF	TGTGCCAGCAGTTTAGCCGGGACCCCCCACGAGCAGTACTTC
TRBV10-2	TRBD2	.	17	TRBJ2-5	CASSEASGGGAKETQYF	TGCGCCAGCAGTGAGGCGAGTGGCGGGGGGGCAAAAGAGACCCAGTACTTC
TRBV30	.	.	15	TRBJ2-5	CAWSVPGAVRETQYF	TGTGCCTGGAGTGTACCAGGGGCGGTACGAGAGACCCAGTACTTC
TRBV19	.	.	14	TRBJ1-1	CASSLTAMNTEAFF	TGTGCCAGTAGTTTGACAGCCATGAACACTGAAGCTTTCTTT
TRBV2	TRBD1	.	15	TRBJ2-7	CASSPRTGGSDEQYF	TGTGCCAGCAGTCCCCGGACAGGGGGATCAGACGAGCAGTACTTC
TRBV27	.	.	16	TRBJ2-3	CASRNRLTNLPDTQYF	TGTGCCAGCCGAAACCGACTGACGAACCTCCCAGATACGCAGTATTTT
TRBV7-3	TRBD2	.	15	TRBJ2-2	CASSLKGLATGELFF	TGTGCCAGCAGCTTAAAGGGACTAGCCACCGGGGAGCTGTTTTTT
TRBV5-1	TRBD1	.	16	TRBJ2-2	CASSTTGTDNTGELFF	TGCGCCAGCAGCACCACCGGGACAGACAACACCGGGGAGCTGTTTTTT
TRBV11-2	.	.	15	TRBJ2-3	CASSPQGVSTDTQYF	TGTGCCAGCAGCCCACAGGGCGTTAGCACAGATACGCAGTATTTT
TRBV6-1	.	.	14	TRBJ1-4	CASSEAGVTEKLFF	TGTGCCAGCAGTGAAGCGGGCGTCACGGAAAAACTGTTTTTT
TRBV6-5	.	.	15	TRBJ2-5	CASSYSGTGQETQYF	TGTGCCAGCAGTTACTCGGGGACGGGGCAAGAGACCCAGTACTTC
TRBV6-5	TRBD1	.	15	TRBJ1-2	CASSYGTAKERGYTF	TGTGCCAGCAGTTACGGGACAGCAAAAGAACGTGGCTACACCTTC
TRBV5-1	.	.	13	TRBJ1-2	CASSLGEGGGYTF	TGCGCCAGCAGCTTGGGGGAGGGCGGTGGCTACACCTTC
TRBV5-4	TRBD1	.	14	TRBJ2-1	CASSKDRAWNEQFF	TGTGCCAGCAGCAAGGACAGGGCTTGGAATGAGCAGTTCTTC
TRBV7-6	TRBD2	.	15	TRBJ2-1	CASSLEGGGAYEQFF	TGTGCCAGCAGCTTAGAAGGCGGGGGGGCATATGAGCAGTTCTTC
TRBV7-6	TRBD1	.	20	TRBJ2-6	CASSYYIRRQGASGANVLTF	TGTGCCAGCAGCTATTATATTCGACGACAGGGGGCTAGCGGGGCCAACGTCCTGACTTTC
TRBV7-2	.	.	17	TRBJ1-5	CASSLAVGLVGNQPQHF	TGTGCCAGCAGCTTAGCCGTAGGGTTGGTTGGCAATCAGCCCCAGCATTTT
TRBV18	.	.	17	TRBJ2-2	CASSPLGQVGSTGELFF	TGTGCCAGCTCACCTCTTGGACAGGTCGGGAGCACCGGGGAGCTGTTTTTT
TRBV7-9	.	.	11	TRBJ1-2	CASSGSYGYTF	TGTGCCAGCAGCGGGAGCTATGGCTACACCTTC
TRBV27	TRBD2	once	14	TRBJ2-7	CASSLGRGVYEQYF	TGTGCCAGCAGTTTGGGTCGGGGGGTCTACGAGCAGTACTTC
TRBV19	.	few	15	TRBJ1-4	CASTMFSRGGEKLFF	TGTGCCAGTACTATGTTCTCGAGGGGCGGTGAAAAACTGTTTTTT
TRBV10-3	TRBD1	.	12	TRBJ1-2	CATTDRAVGYTF	TGTGCCACAACTGACAGGGCGGTTGGCTACACCTTC
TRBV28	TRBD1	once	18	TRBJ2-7	CASSLDSQGAMNSYEQYF	TGTGCCAGCAGTTTGGACTCTCAGGGGGCGATGAACTCCTACGAGCAGTACTTC
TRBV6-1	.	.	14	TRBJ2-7	CASRGTYASYEQYF	TGTGCCAGCAGAGGGACTTACGCATCCTACGAGCAGTACTTC
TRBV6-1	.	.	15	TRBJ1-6	CASRRLTANNSPLHF	TGTGCCAGCCGAAGACTAACAGCTAATAATTCACCCCTCCACTTT
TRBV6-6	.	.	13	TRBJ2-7	CASSYMVSNEQYF	TGTGCCAGCAGTTATATGGTGTCGAACGAGCAGTACTTC
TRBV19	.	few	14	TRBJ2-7	CASSSPDRSYEQYF	TGTGCCAGTAGTAGTCCGGACAGATCCTACGAGCAGTACTTC
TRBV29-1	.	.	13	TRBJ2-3	CSYSVRITDTQYF	TGCAGCTACAGCGTGCGGATCACAGATACGCAGTATTTT
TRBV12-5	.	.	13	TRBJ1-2	CASSNSGIYGYTF	TGTGCTAGTTCCAACAGCGGGATCTATGGCTACACCTTC
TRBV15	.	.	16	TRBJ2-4	CATSSEGVGRKNIQYF	TGTGCCACCAGCAGTGAGGGAGTGGGTAGGAAAAACATTCAGTACTTC
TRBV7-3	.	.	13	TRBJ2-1	CASSLTPPVEQFF	TGTGCCAGCAGCTTAACTCCCCCGGTGGAGCAGTTCTTC
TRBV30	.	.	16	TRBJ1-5	CAWRRGTGYSNQPQHF	TGTGCCTGGAGACGGGGGACGGGGTATAGCAATCAGCCCCAGCATTTT
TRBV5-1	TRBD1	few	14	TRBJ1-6	CASSLGQGRSPLHF	TGCGCCAGCAGCTTAGGACAGGGACGTTCACCCCTCCACTTT